The source of this TCR beta chain is a study of blood T cell repertoires in COVID-19. Turning to the study itself: Donors in the United States, Italy and Spain gave samples during acute or convalescent COVID-19. PBMCs, B-cell-depleted T cells, or T cells provided the cDNA or gDNA that made up the material.

From germline, CDR1 is MNHEY and CDR2 SVGEGT. There are 14 residues in the CDR3. V shed 4 bases and J shed 7 bases, with 14 bases lying between them. Methods used by the authors: Estimates of nucleated cell counts were drawn from the amplification of reference gene primers. Only in-frame clones appear in the TCRdb table, and some are missing; sequencing was by immunoSEQ multiplex PCR. V, J and clone size are taken as reported in that table, and D and trimming were inferred from the DNA itself. The sample contains tens of thousands of clones, more than 80% of which appear only once. This chain links TRBV6-2 or TRBV6-3 with TRBJ2-1; tentatively, D is TRBD1 (6 bases). This receptor was obtained from a woman in her fifties or sixties with acute or convalescent COVID-19. The sample consisted of peripheral blood. CDR3 protein: CASSFNRDGNEQFF. The CDR3 region has the DNA TGTGCCAGCAGTTTTAACAGGGACGGGAATGAGCAGTTCTTC.